This T cell receptor beta chain appears in the sequencing data of a study of cytomegalovirus exposure and HLA in healthy donors. Overall study context: Sequencing of roughly 180 million T cells in an earlier analysis found under 120 million unique TCR beta sequences.

This clone was counted only a few times. What it binds is unknown. This CDR3 comprises 16 residues. The V end lost 1 base, the J end lost 2 bases, and 14 bases lay between the germline ends. Germline CDR1 is SGHTA and CDR2 is FQGNSA. PCR was performed using 60 Vbeta and 13 Jbeta primers. As originally analysed: Around 10 million of the 60 million to 80 million unique TCR beta chains counted in a later analysis were shared. Assay: immunoSEQ multiplex PCR; the TCRdb copy retains only in-frame clones and omits some. V, J and clone size are those of that table, while D and trimming were read from the DNA. The sample holds under 200,000 clones, under 80% seen once. Notes on the study in general: Later analysis reportedly placed an Asian-associated ancestry cluster below the roughly 630-donor mean in N-insertions.

Material for sequencing was PBMCs. The receptor was derived from a woman aged 30 to 39 in good health and CMV-seronegative. The chain recombines TRBV7-2 with TRBJ1-2; no firm D call. The DNA for the CDR3 is TGTGCCAGCAGCTTAGTTATGGCAGGTCCCAACTATGGCTACACCTTC. Translated, it gives CASSLVMAGPNYGYTF.